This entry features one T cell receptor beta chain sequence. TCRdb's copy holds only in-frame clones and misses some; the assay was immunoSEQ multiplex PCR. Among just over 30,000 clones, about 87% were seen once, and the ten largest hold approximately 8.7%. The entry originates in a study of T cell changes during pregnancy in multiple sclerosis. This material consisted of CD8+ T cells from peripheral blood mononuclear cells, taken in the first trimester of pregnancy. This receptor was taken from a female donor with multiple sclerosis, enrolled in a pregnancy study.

CDR3 sequence (DNA): TGTGCCAGCAGCCAAGATCAGGGCTACGAGCAGTACTTC. Translating gives CASSQDQGYEQYF. V gene TRBV14 combines with J gene TRBJ2-7, with D perhaps matching TRBD1 (5 bases). Germline loops: CDR1 SGHDN, CDR2 FVKESK. Deletions cut 0 bases from V and 3 bases from J, with 6 bases between. The CDR3 extends over 13 amino acids.